The 6 T cell receptor beta chains below were found in one sample sequenced in a study of CD8 T cells in Susac syndrome. Random hexamers primed reverse transcription of roughly 0.5 to 1 ug RNA. In TCRdb, the immunoSEQ multiplex PCR reads were re-called with MiXCR into one record per CDR3 protein. The table shows some 170,000 distinct CDR3 sequences, with about 93% occurring only once. Sequencing was performed on CD4+ T cells from PBMCs. These receptor sequences come from a human donor in good health.

This clonotype turned up a few times. The CDR3 DNA sequence: TGTGCCAGCAGCCAAGTTGACAATGAGCAGTTCTTC. It translates to CASSQVDNEQFF. The J gene is TRBJ2-1, the V gene TRBV3-1, with D uncertain. Per germline, CDR1 LGHDT and CDR2 YNNKEL (reference sequence). The CDR3 is 12 residues long. Deletions cut 1 base from V and 5 bases from J, with 3 bases between.

The chain is built from TRBV18 and TRBJ1-1; D perhaps matches TRBD1 (5 bases). The CDR3 consists of 13 residues. Germline values: CDR1 KGHSH, CDR2 LQKENI. With 3 bases removed from V and 6 bases from J, the gap between germline ends came to 11 bases. CDR3: CASSPRGEAEAFF. DNA of the CDR3: TGTGCCAGCTCACCCCGGGGGGAGGCTGAAGCTTTCTTT.

The chain couples TRBV15 to TRBJ1-1, with 8 bases that match TRBD1. Germline V lookup: CDR1 LNHNV, CDR2 YYDKDF (reference sequence). The CDR3 runs 17 residues. V lost 5 bases and J lost 1; bases outside the gene matches: 12. The CDR3 reads CATSLTMTGAQNTEAFF. The CDR3, as DNA: TGTGCCACCAGCCTAACTATGACAGGGGCCCAGAACACTGAAGCTTTCTTT.

The chain employs TRBV18 and TRBJ1-2, with 7 nucleotides matching TRBD1. This CDR3 spans 16 amino acids. Germline loops: CDR1 KGHSH, CDR2 LQKENI. The V segment lost 3 bases and the J segment 8 bases; nucleotides outside the gene matches: 15. This CDR3 reads CASSPQGQTMSSGYTF. CDR3 nucleotides: TGTGCCAGCTCACCCCAGGGACAGACCATGTCCTCCGGCTACACCTTC.

This rearrangement joins TRBV6-1 to TRBJ2-2; TRBD1 aligns across 7 bases. Trimming took 6 bases from V and 6 from J; bases not matched to a gene: 19. Germline CDR1 MNHNS, CDR2 SASEGT. The CDR3 totals 18 residues. The CDR3 sequence: CASRDRAALQFSAGELFF. CDR3 coding DNA: TGTGCCAGCAGAGACAGGGCTGCCCTTCAATTTTCCGCCGGGGAGCTGTTTTTT.

This chain links TRBV2 with TRBJ1-2, with TRBD1 matching 9 bases. The CDR3 length is 14 residues. From germline, CDR1 is SNHLY and CDR2 FYNNEI. Trimming took 7 bases from V and 8 from J; bases not matched to a gene: 11. CDR3 in DNA: TGTGCCAGCAACCAGGGACAGGGTAGTCGCGGCTACACCTTC. It is translated as CASNQGQGSRGYTF.